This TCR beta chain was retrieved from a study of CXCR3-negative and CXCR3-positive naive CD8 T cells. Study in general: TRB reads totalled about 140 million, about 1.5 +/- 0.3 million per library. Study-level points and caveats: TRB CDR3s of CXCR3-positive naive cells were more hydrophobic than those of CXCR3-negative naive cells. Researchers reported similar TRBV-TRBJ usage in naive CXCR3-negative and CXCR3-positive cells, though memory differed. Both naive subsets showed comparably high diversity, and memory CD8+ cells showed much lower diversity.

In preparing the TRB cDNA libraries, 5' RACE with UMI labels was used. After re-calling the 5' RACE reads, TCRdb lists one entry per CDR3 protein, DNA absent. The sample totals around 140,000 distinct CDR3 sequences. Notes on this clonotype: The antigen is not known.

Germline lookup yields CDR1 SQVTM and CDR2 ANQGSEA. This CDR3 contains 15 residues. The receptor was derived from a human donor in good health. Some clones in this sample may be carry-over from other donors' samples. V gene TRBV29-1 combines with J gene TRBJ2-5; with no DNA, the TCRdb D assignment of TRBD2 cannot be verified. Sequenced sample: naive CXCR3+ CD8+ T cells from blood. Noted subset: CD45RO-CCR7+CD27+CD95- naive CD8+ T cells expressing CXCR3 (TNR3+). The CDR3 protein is CSVEVWTSEEETQYF.